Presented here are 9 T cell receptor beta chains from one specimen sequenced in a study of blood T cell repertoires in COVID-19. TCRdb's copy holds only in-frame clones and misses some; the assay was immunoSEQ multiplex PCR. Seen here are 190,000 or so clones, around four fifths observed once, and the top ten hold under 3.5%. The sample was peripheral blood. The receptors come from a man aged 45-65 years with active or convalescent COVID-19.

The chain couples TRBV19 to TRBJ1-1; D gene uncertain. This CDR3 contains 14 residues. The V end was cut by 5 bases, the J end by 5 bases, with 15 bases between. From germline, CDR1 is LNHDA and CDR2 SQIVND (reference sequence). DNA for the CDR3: TGTGCCAGTAGTTACCCCGTTCCCGGGACTGAAGCTTTCTTT. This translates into CASSYPVPGTEAFF.

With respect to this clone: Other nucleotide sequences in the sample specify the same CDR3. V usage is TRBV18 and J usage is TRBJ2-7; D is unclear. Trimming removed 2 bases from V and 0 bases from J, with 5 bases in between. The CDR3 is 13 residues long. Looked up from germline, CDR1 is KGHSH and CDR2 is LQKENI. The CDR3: CASSPDTSYEQYF. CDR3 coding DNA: TGTGCCAGCTCACCAGACACCTCCTACGAGCAGTACTTC.

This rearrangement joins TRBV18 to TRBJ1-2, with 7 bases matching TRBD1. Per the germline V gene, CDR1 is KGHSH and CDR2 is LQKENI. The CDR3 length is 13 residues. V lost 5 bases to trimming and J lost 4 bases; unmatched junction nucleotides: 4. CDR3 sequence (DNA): TGTGCCAGCTCATTGGGACAGTCCTATGGCTACACCTTC. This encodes CASSLGQSYGYTF.

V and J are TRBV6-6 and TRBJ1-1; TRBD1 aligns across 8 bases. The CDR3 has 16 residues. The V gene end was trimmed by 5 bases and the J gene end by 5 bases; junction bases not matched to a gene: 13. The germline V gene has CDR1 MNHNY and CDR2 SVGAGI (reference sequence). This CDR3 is CASSRRGTGVWTEAFF. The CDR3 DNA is TGTGCCAGCAGTCGAAGAGGGACAGGTGTTTGGACTGAAGCTTTCTTT.

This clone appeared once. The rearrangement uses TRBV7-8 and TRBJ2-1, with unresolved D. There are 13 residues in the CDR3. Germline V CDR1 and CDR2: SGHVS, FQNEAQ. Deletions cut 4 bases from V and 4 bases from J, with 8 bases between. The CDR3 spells CASSWAAYNEQFF. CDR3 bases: TGTGCCAGCAGCTGGGCAGCTTACAATGAGCAGTTCTTC.

The CDR3 coding sequence is TGTGCCAGCAGCTTAGGCCCTCGGGTCACCGGGGAGCTGTTTTTT. It codes for CASSLGPRVTGELFF. This rearrangement joins TRBV7-6 to TRBJ2-2; unclear D gene. The V end lost 1 base, the J end lost 4 bases, and 10 bases lay between the germline ends. Looked up from germline, CDR1 is SGHVS and CDR2 is FNYEAQ. This CDR3 region has 15 residues.

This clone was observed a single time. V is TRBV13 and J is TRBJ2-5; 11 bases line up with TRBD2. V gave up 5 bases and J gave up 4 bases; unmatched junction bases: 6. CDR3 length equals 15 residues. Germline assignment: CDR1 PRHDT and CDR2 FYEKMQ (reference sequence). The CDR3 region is CASSLKTSGIETQYF. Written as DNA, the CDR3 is TGTGCCAGCAGCCTAAAGACTAGCGGGATAGAGACCCAGTACTTC.

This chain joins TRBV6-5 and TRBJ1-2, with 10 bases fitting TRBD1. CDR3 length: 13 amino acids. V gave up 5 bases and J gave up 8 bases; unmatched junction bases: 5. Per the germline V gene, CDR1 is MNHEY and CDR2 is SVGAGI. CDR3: CASSRQGASGYTF. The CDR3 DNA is TGTGCCAGCAGTCGACAGGGGGCAAGCGGCTACACCTTC.

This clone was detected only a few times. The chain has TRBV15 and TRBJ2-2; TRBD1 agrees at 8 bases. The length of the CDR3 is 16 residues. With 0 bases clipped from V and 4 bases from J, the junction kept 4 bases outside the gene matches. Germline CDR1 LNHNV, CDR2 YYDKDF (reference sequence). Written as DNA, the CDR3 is TGTGCCACCAGCAGAGAGGGACAGGTTCTCACCGGGGAGCTGTTTTTT. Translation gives CATSREGQVLTGELFF.